This T cell receptor (beta chain) was retrieved from a study of blood T cell repertoires in COVID-19. Study summary: The samples span acute and convalescent COVID-19 from the United States, Italy and Spain. Nucleic acid was either cDNA or gDNA, and it came from T cells, B-cell-depleted T cells, or PBMCs.

Some clones are missing from TCRdb's copy, which holds only in-frame ones; the method was immunoSEQ multiplex PCR. This table has 200,000 to 300,000 clones, about 83% appearing once. The CDR3 runs to 16 residues. This clone has just a few counts. The V call is TRBV21-1, the J call TRBJ2-3; the D call in the table, TRBD1, was not verified against the DNA. TRBV21-1 is a pseudogene locus. This sequence was found in a human donor in a cohort sampled during active COVID-19. The sequencing input was peripheral blood. The CDR3 loop is CASILKGSGGTDTQYF. Written as DNA, the CDR3 is TGTGCCAGCATTTTAAAGGGGTCAGGGGGCACAGATACGCAGTATTTT.